One sample yielded the 9 T cell receptor beta chains listed below, sequenced in a study of blood T cell repertoires in COVID-19. TCRdb's copy holds only in-frame clones and misses some; the assay was immunoSEQ multiplex PCR. The sample shows fewer than 350,000 clones, roughly 88% of them seen only once. The sample comprised peripheral blood. Receptors originate from a woman in her twenties or thirties with COVID-19, enrolled during active disease.

V gene TRBV2 combines with J gene TRBJ1-5, with 8 bases matching TRBD1. CDR1 and CDR2 (germline): SNHLY, FYNNEI. The V gene end was trimmed by 3 bases and the J gene end by 3 bases; junction bases not matched to a gene: 4. This CDR3 is built from 15 residues. The CDR3 nucleotides read TGTGCCAGCAGTGACCAGGGGGCTGACAATCAGCCCCAGCATTTT. Translating it yields CASSDQGADNQPQHF. Using reference TRBV2 and TRBJ1-5 for the parts outside the CDR3, the full variable domain is EPEVTQTPSHQVTQMGQEVILRCVPISNHLYFYWYRQILGQKVEFLVSFYNNEISEKSEIFDDQFSVERPDGSNFTLKIRSTKLEDSAMYFCASSDQGADNQPQHFGDGTRLSIL.

The chain employs TRBV27 and TRBJ1-6, with 9 bases that match TRBD1. The CDR3 sequence is 16 residues long. Germline-derived CDR1 and CDR2 are MNHEY and SMNVEV (reference sequence). The V segment lost 3 bases and the J segment 10 bases; nucleotides outside the gene matches: 10. CDR3 coding DNA: TGTGCCAGCAGTTTCCATTGGGGACAGGGAAGATCACCCCTCCACTTT. Protein sequence: CASSFHWGQGRSPLHF.

CDR3: CASSQGGDQPQHF. CDR3 DNA: TGTGCCAGCAGCCAAGGCGGAGATCAGCCCCAGCATTTT. V usage is TRBV3-1 (or the pseudogene TRBV3-2) and J usage is TRBJ1-5, with D unclear. V dropped 1 base and J dropped 5 bases, with 6 bases sitting between them. The CDR3 contains 13 residues. CDR1 and CDR2 from the germline V gene are LGHDT and YNNKEL (reference sequence).

The V and J genes are TRBV15 and TRBJ2-2; D is ambiguous. Germline V gene lookup returns CDR1 LNHNV and CDR2 YYDKDF (reference sequence). The CDR3 totals 12 residues. V shed 8 bases and J shed 4 bases, with 8 bases lying between them. The CDR3: CATAQLTGELFF. The CDR3 DNA is TGTGCCACCGCACAGCTCACCGGGGAGCTGTTTTTT.

About this clone itself: The same CDR3 is also encoded by other DNA sequences in this sample. The genes are TRBV10-3 and TRBJ1-1; TRBD1 aligns across 8 bases. Germline V gene lookup returns CDR1 ENHRY and CDR2 SYGVKD. The CDR3 runs 14 residues. The ends lost 8 bases at V and 0 bases at J; junction bases unmatched: 5. The chain's CDR3 is CAIGTGRMNTEAFF. Here the CDR3 DNA reads TGTGCCATCGGGACAGGACGGATGAACACTGAAGCTTTCTTT.

V gene TRBV6-1 combines with J gene TRBJ2-7, with 14 positions matching TRBD2. The CDR3 sequence is 16 residues long. V lost 4 bases to trimming and J lost 4 bases; unmatched junction nucleotides: 6. Germline-derived CDR1 and CDR2 are MNHNS and SASEGT. CDR3 region: CASSGFGTSGGYEQYV. CDR3 in DNA: TGTGCCAGCAGTGGATTCGGGACTAGCGGGGGTTACGAGCAGTACGTC.

The chain couples TRBV18 to TRBJ2-5, with 7 bases matching TRBD1. This CDR3 has 14 amino acids. V gave up 3 bases and J gave up 7 bases; unmatched junction bases: 8. Per germline, CDR1 KGHSH and CDR2 LQKENI. The CDR3 DNA is TGTGCCAGCTCACCGGTACAGGGGAGAGGGACCCAGTACTTC. Its translation: CASSPVQGRGTQYF.

The CDR3 bases are TGTGCCAGCAGCCAAGCGTCAATGCCGGGGACAGATACGCAGTATTTT. It is translated as CASSQASMPGTDTQYF. The chain combines TRBV3-1 (or the pseudogene TRBV3-2) with TRBJ2-3; possible D gene TRBD2, 5 bases. This CDR3 contains 16 residues. The germline gives CDR1 LGHDT, CDR2 YNNKEL (reference sequence). V shed 1 base and J shed 3 bases, with 14 bases lying between them.

The chain recombines TRBV28 with TRBJ2-7; possible D gene TRBD1, 5 bases. The V end was cut by 10 bases, the J end by 4 bases, with 11 bases between. The CDR3 contains 11 residues. Germline CDR1 MDHEN, CDR2 SYDVKM. CDR3 sequence reads: CATDRRYEQYV. In DNA form, the CDR3 reads TGTGCCACCGACAGAAGGTACGAGCAGTACGTC.